The 28 T cell receptor beta chains in this list originate from one sample, sequenced in a study of identical twins. MiXCR, applied by TCRdb to the 5' RACE reads, yields one record per CDR3 protein. Of over 550,000 distinct CDR3 sequences in the sample, about 7.1% were seen once. These same data were also listed under a study on yellow fever vaccine responses in identical twins.

Material: PBMCs. The source is a woman between 18 and 29 years old in good health.

The V and J genes are TRBV5-4 and TRBJ2-2; possibly TRBD2 for D (5 bases). Trimming took 3 bases from V and 1 from J, leaving 7 bases between them. Germline V gene lookup returns CDR1 SGHNT and CDR2 YYREEE (reference sequence). CDR3 length equals 14 residues. The CDR3, as DNA: TGTGCCAGCAGCTCAGCGGTGAACACCGGGGAGCTGTTTTTT. Translated, it gives CASSSAVNTGELFF.

This clonotype appeared a few times. The chain recombines TRBV28 with TRBJ2-7; D may be TRBD2 (5 bases). Germline-derived CDR1 and CDR2 are MDHEN and SYDVKM. With 4 bases removed from V and 7 bases from J, the gap between germline ends came to 14 bases. There are 13 residues in the CDR3. In nucleotides, the CDR3 is TGTGCCAGCAGTTCCTCGGGGTTTGGAGAGCAGTACGTC. This encodes CASSSSGFGEQYV.

This clonotype was seen more than once but under ten times. This sequence joins TRBV10-3 and TRBJ2-7; 7 bases line up with TRBD1. The V gene end was trimmed by 2 bases and the J gene end by 8 bases; junction bases not matched to a gene: 12. Germline-derived CDR1 and CDR2 are ENHRY and SYGVKD. The CDR3 loop spans 15 amino acids. Here the CDR3 reads CAISEAAGGSSQQYF. CDR3 bases: TGTGCCATCAGTGAGGCGGCAGGGGGTAGTTCGCAGCAGTACTTC.

The chain combines TRBV19 with TRBJ1-1; no reliable D call. Trimming left V 0 bases short and J 0 bases short, with 5 bases between. In germline, CDR1 is LNHDA, CDR2 SQIVND (reference sequence). This CDR3 region has 14 residues. In nucleotides, the CDR3 is TGTGCCAGTAGTATAGATCTGGTGAACACTGAAGCTTTCTTT. Translation: CASSIDLVNTEAFF.

The chain couples TRBV6-1 to TRBJ2-3, with no clear D. Looked up from germline, CDR1 is MNHNS and CDR2 is SASEGT. Deletions cut 5 bases from V and 1 base from J, with 13 bases between. This CDR3 is built from 15 residues. CDR3 coding DNA: TGTGCCAGCAGTCCACAAGCTGATCGCACAGATACGCAGTATTTT. Translation: CASSPQADRTDTQYF.

This chain uses TRBV29-1 with TRBJ2-3, with TRBD2 identical over 10 bases. J lost 0 bases, V lost 7 bases, and 4 bases had no gene match. Per the germline V gene, CDR1 is SQVTM and CDR2 is ANQGSEA. The CDR3 extends over 14 amino acids. CDR3 DNA: TGCAGCGGGACTAGCGGTTATAGCACAGATACGCAGTATTTT. It is translated as CSGTSGYSTDTQYF.

This clonotype was observed many times. This chain uses TRBV4-1 with TRBJ1-5; 8 bases align to TRBD1. Germline V gene sequence: CDR1 MGHRA, CDR2 YSYEKL. This CDR3 comprises 15 residues. V trimming: 1 base; J trimming: 4 bases; junction bases outside the gene matches: 3. CDR3 in amino acids: CASSQGRQGNQPQHF. The CDR3 region has the DNA TGCGCCAGCAGCCAAGGCCGACAGGGGAATCAGCCCCAGCATTTT.

This clonotype was seen a few times. In nucleotides, the CDR3 is TGTGCCAGCAGTTTTGACGGACGCCAGTACTTC. The encoded protein is CASSFDGRQYF. This rearrangement joins TRBV12-3 or TRBV12-4 to TRBJ2-7; unclear D gene. The germline V and J ends were trimmed by 3 bases and 10 bases, with 10 bases remaining between them. CDR3 length equals 11 residues.

This clonotype was seen more than once but under ten times. J is TRBJ2-3 and V is TRBV24-1; D is unresolved. This CDR3 spans 13 amino acids. Germline CDR1 and CDR2: KGHDR and SFDVKD. The ends were cut back, 4 bases at V and 2 bases at J, with 6 bases in the middle. CDR3 nucleotide sequence: TGTGCCACCAGTGACCGCTCCACAGATACGCAGTATTTT. As protein: CATSDRSTDTQYF.

J is TRBJ2-6 and V is TRBV11-1; 7 bases agree with TRBD2. The J segment lost 0 bases and the V segment lost 6 bases, leaving 11 bases of the junction unmatched. This CDR3 spans 18 amino acids. Per the germline V gene, CDR1 is SGHAT and CDR2 is FQDESV (reference sequence). The CDR3 sequence is CASSGQKGRGSGANVLTF. CDR3 sequence (DNA): TGTGCCAGCAGTGGGCAAAAAGGGAGGGGCTCTGGGGCCAACGTCCTGACTTTC.

In this sample, this clonotype turned up a few times. This chain connects TRBV25-1 to TRBJ1-1; maybe TRBD1 (5 bases). From germline, CDR1 is MGHDK and CDR2 SYGVNS. Trimming cost V 3 bases and J 1 base, with 9 bases left between them. The CDR3 is 14 residues long. The CDR3 here is CASSDRTPNTEAFF. The CDR3 region has the DNA TGTGCCAGCAGTGACCGGACACCGAACACTGAAGCTTTCTTT.

This clonotype was recorded at least ten times. The rearrangement links TRBV10-3 to TRBJ2-5, with 14 bases aligning to TRBD2. The length of the CDR3 is 18 residues. J was trimmed by 5 bases and V by 4 bases; bases with no gene match: 12. Germline V lookup: CDR1 ENHRY, CDR2 SYGVKD. The CDR3 loop reads CAISGNTGTSGSHETQYF. The CDR3, as DNA: TGTGCCATCAGTGGGAACACCGGGACTAGCGGGAGTCACGAGACCCAGTACTTC.

The chain couples TRBV29-1 to TRBJ2-3; D gene unclear. The ends were cut back, 6 bases at V and 3 bases at J, with 7 bases in the middle. The CDR3 is 11 residues long. Germline assignment: CDR1 SQVTM and CDR2 ANQGSEA. The CDR3 DNA follows: TGCAGCGTACTCATGACAGATACGCAGTATTTT. Translating gives CSVLMTDTQYF.

The gene calls are TRBV5-3 and TRBJ2-4, with D tentatively TRBD2 (5 bases). TRBV5-3 counts as an open reading frame of uncertain function. Trimming stripped 3 bases from V and 4 bases from J, with 20 bases between. CDR3 length equals 17 residues. The CDR3 coding sequence is TGTGCCAGAAGCTCCCCTTTCGGGGAGACCGAAAAAAACATTCAGTACTTC. Encoded protein: CARSSPFGETEKNIQYF.

The chain carries TRBV20-1 and TRBJ1-3, with TRBD1 as a possible D gene (5 bases). This CDR3 is 15 amino acids long. Germline loops: CDR1 DFQATT, CDR2 SNEGSKA (reference sequence). V was cut by 4 bases and J by 2 bases, with 15 bases left in between. CDR3 sequence (DNA): TGCAGTGCTACCGACAGTGAGAGCGCTGGAAACACCATATATTTT. Protein product: CSATDSESAGNTIYF.

This clonotype appeared many times. The genes are TRBV5-1 and TRBJ1-2; D call uncertain. The germline V and J ends were trimmed by 0 bases and 6 bases, with 6 bases remaining between them. In germline, CDR1 is SGHRS, CDR2 YFSETQ. The CDR3 sequence is 12 residues long. The CDR3 DNA follows: TGCGCCAGCAGCTTGGGGAACGATGGCTACACCTTC. Its protein product is CASSLGNDGYTF.

This clonotype occurred a few times. V is TRBV3-1 and J is TRBJ2-3, with D hard to call. There are 13 residues in the CDR3. The germline CDR1 and CDR2 sequences are LGHDT and YNNKEL (reference sequence). Trimming shortened V by 7 bases and J by 6 bases, and 14 bases separated the two germline ends. DNA for the CDR3: TGTGCCAGCACTCCCCTGGGGTCCGATACGCAGTATTTT. Protein: CASTPLGSDTQYF.

Regarding this clonotype: The junction departs from germline at one end; a sequencing error may be responsible. The genes are TRBV3-1 and TRBJ1-3; D gene ambiguous. Per germline, CDR1 LGHDT and CDR2 YNNKEL (reference sequence). CDR3 length: 16 residues. The CDR3, as DNA: TGTGCCAGCAGCGAAGAGGGTCTAGTGGCTGGAAACACCATATATTTT. It specifies CASSEEGLVAGNTIYF.

V is TRBV6-6 and J is TRBJ1-2, with D unresolved. V was pared by 6 bases and J by 0 bases, with 8 bases between. Germline CDR1 MNHNY, CDR2 SVGAGI (reference sequence). The CDR3 runs to 13 residues. The CDR3: CASRPESNYGYTF. CDR3 nucleotides: TGTGCCAGCAGGCCTGAATCTAACTATGGCTACACCTTC.

V is TRBV12-3 or TRBV12-4 and J is TRBJ1-2; D is unresolved. The CDR3 contains 14 residues. V was cut by 1 base and J by 13 bases, with 19 bases left in between. The CDR3 nucleotides read TGTGCCAGCAGTTTAGGGATGCCTTCTCAGTCCTCCACCTTC. Amino acids: CASSLGMPSQSSTF.

The J gene is TRBJ2-1, the V gene TRBV2, with 9 bases that match TRBD1. The CDR3 spans 12 residues. Looked up from germline, CDR1 is SNHLY and CDR2 is FYNNEI. The V gene end was trimmed by 11 bases and the J gene end by 8 bases; junction bases not matched to a gene: 7. The DNA for the CDR3 is TGTGCCTTACAGGACAGGGGACATGAGCAGTTCTTC. Its translation is CALQDRGHEQFF.

This chain connects TRBV29-1 to TRBJ2-1, with 8 bases identical to TRBD2. Germline-derived CDR1 and CDR2 are SQVTM and ANQGSEA. The length of the CDR3 is 15 residues. The ends lost 7 bases at V and 7 bases at J; junction bases unmatched: 15. The CDR3 bases are TGCAGCGCCCCGGGGGGGACGATAGTGGGAAATGAGCAGTTCTTC. Protein sequence: CSAPGGTIVGNEQFF.

This clonotype occurred a few times. This chain connects TRBV5-1 to TRBJ2-7, with 8 bases matching TRBD2. Germline-derived CDR1 and CDR2 are SGHRS and YFSETQ. Trimming took 5 bases from V and 3 from J; bases not matched to a gene: 7. This CDR3 is built from 14 residues. The CDR3 DNA is TGCGCCAGCAGACGGGGGGGGTACGACTACGAGCAGTACTTC. Translated, it gives CASRRGGYDYEQYF.

This clonotype was found many times. The rearrangement links TRBV29-1 to TRBJ2-7; 11 bases agree with TRBD1. The CDR3 has 15 amino acids. The V gene end was trimmed by 1 base and the J gene end by 4 bases; junction bases not matched to a gene: 6. CDR1 and CDR2 (germline): SQVTM, ANQGSEA. CDR3 sequence reads: CSVEVAGQGAYEQYF. The CDR3 DNA follows: TGCAGCGTTGAAGTCGCTGGACAGGGGGCTTACGAGCAGTACTTC.

V is TRBV7-9 and J is TRBJ1-4, with D unclear. This CDR3 comprises 12 residues. The ends were cut back, 5 bases at V and 7 bases at J, with 8 bases in the middle. Germline values: CDR1 SEHNR, CDR2 FQNEAQ (reference sequence). The CDR3 loop reads CASSPGLEKLFF. In DNA form, the CDR3 reads TGTGCCAGCAGCCCGGGTCTTGAAAAACTGTTTTTT.

This clonotype was picked up a small number of times. This chain connects TRBV20-1 to TRBJ2-1; 10 nucleotides align to TRBD2. Germline assignment: CDR1 DFQATT and CDR2 SNEGSKA (reference sequence). V shed 3 bases, J shed 3 bases, and the junction held 8 bases outside the gene matches. The CDR3 extends over 16 amino acids. CDR3 nucleotides: TGCAGTGCTAGGGGTGGTAGCGGGGGGATCTACAATGAGCAGTTCTTC. Translating it yields CSARGGSGGIYNEQFF.

The chain couples TRBV27 to TRBJ2-1; D is uncertain. This CDR3 spans 16 amino acids. Per the germline V gene, CDR1 is MNHEY and CDR2 is SMNVEV (reference sequence). Trimming stripped 0 bases from V and 7 bases from J, with 16 bases between. The CDR3, as DNA: TGTGCCAGCAGTTTATCTTTGAGACTTCTTAAAAATGAGCAGTTCTTC. It yields the protein CASSLSLRLLKNEQFF.

The rearrangement links TRBV7-6 to TRBJ1-5; D gene uncertain. This CDR3 contains 12 residues. The ends were cut back, 4 bases at V and 9 bases at J, with 10 bases in the middle. Germline V gives CDR1 SGHVS, CDR2 FNYEAQ. CDR3 coding DNA: TGTGCCAGCAGCTCCTTCGAGGGGCCCCAGCATTTT. It codes for CASSSFEGPQHF.